This T cell receptor (beta chain) derives from a study of blood T cell repertoires in COVID-19. Overall study context: From the United States, Italy and Spain came samples of acute and convalescent COVID-19. The analysed material was cDNA or gDNA that came from T cells, B-cell-depleted T cells, or PBMCs.

The CDR3 extends over 13 amino acids. Germline V gives CDR1 LGHDT, CDR2 YNNKEL (reference sequence). The V gene lost 1 base and the J gene lost 9 bases, with 10 bases spanning the gap. In the authors' methods: Nucleated cell counts were estimated from reference gene primer amplification. Assay: immunoSEQ multiplex PCR; the TCRdb copy retains only in-frame clones and omits some. V and J calls plus clone size are reproduced from that table; the DNA served to infer D and trimming. The sample contains roughly 300,000 clones, 80% to 95% of which appear only once. Followed longitudinally, the Seattle patients had been enrolled during active infection.

Sequencing used peripheral blood. The clonotype comes from a woman aged 25-40 years with COVID-19, enrolled during active disease. V is TRBV3-1 (or the pseudogene TRBV3-2) and J is TRBJ2-1; the D gene is possibly TRBD2 (6 bases). CDR3 bases: TGTGCCAGCAGCCAAGGACTAGACCGTGAGCAGTTCTTC. It yields the protein CASSQGLDREQFF.